Listed here is a single TCR beta chain. Assay used: immunoSEQ multiplex PCR; TCRdb lists only in-frame clones, some missing. The data show some 150,000 clones, with roughly 90% seen just once and approximately 2.4% held by the top ten. This entry comes from a study of blood T cell repertoires in COVID-19. Study-wide context: Donors in the United States, Italy and Spain gave samples during acute or convalescent COVID-19. Sources were T cells, B-cell-depleted T cells, or PBMCs; the material itself was cDNA or gDNA.

The clonotype comes from a human donor in a cohort sampled during active COVID-19. What was sequenced was peripheral blood.

CDR3 DNA: TGTGCCAGCAGTGAAAGACAGGGTGGCACCGGGGAGCTGTTTTTT. It specifies CASSERQGGTGELFF. The gene calls are TRBV2 and TRBJ2-2; 7 bases match TRBD1. The germline V gene has CDR1 SNHLY and CDR2 FYNNEI. Trimming took 2 bases from V and 4 from J; bases not matched to a gene: 4. The CDR3 is made up of 15 amino acids. Combining the CDR3 with reference TRBV2 and TRBJ2-2 gives the whole variable domain EPEVTQTPSHQVTQMGQEVILRCVPISNHLYFYWYRQILGQKVEFLVSFYNNEISEKSEIFDDQFSVERPDGSNFTLKIRSTKLEDSAMYFCASSERQGGTGELFFGEGSRLTVL.